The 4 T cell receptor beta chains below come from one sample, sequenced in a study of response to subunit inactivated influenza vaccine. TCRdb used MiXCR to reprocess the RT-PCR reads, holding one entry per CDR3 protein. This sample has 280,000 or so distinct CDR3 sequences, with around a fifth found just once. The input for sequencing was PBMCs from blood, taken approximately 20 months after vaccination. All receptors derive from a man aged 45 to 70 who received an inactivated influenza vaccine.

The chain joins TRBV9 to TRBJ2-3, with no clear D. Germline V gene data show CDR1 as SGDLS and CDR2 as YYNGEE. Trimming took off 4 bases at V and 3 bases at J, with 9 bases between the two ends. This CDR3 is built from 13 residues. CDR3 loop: CASSPDTTDTQYF. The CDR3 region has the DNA TGTGCCAGCAGCCCCGACACGACAGATACGCAGTATTTT.

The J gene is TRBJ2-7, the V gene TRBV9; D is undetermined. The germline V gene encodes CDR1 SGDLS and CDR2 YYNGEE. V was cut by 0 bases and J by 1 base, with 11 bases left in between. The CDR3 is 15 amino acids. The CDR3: CASSVALEPSYEQYF. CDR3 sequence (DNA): TGTGCCAGCAGCGTAGCGCTAGAACCTTCCTACGAGCAGTACTTC.

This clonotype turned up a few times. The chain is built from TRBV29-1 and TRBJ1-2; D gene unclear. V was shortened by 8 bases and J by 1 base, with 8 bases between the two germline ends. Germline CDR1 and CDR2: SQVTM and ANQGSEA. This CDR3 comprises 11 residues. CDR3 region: CSSEDNYGYTF. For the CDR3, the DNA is TGCAGCTCGGAAGATAACTATGGCTACACCTTC. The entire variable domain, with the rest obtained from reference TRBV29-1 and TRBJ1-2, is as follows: SAVISQKPSRDICQRGTSLTIQCQVDSQVTMMFWYRQQPGQSLTLIATANQGSEATYESGFVIDKFPISRPNLTFSTLTVSNMSPEDSSIYLCSSEDNYGYTFGSGTRLTVV.

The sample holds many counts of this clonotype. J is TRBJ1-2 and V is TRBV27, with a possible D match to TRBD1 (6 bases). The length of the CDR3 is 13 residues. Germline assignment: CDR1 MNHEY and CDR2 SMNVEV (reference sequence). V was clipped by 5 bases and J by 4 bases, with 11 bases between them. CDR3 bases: TGTGCCAGCAGTAATACAGGGACCTATGGCTACACCTTC. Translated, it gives CASSNTGTYGYTF.